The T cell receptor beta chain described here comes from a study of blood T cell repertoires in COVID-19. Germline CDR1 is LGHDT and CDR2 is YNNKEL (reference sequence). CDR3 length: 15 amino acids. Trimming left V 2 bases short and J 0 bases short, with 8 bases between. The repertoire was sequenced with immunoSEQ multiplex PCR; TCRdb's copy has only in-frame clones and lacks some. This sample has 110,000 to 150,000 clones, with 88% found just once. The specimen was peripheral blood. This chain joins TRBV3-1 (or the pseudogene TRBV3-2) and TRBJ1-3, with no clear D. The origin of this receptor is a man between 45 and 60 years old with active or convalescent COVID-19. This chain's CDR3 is CASSQRGYSGNTIYF. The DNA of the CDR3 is TGTGCCAGCAGCCAACGGGGATACTCTGGAAACACCATATATTTT.